Presented here are 27 T cell receptor beta chains from one specimen sequenced in a study of T cell responses to AZD1222 COVID-19 vaccine. Produced via immunoSEQ multiplex PCR; TCRdb's table is partial and in-frame only. The sample holds over 150,000 clones, just over 90% seen once. The sample was peripheral blood, taken on day 0 of AZD1222 vaccination. The receptors derive from an adult in good health.

A single count supports this clone. This chain links TRBV12-3 or TRBV12-4 with TRBJ1-2; D is undetermined. There are 13 residues in the CDR3. V was clipped by 6 bases and J by 8 bases, with 16 bases between them. CDR3 sequence (DNA): TGTGCCAGCAGACCACCGCGGGGAATAGGCTACACCTTC. Amino acid sequence: CASRPPRGIGYTF.

This clone appeared a single time. The rearrangement links TRBV7-9 to TRBJ1-3; D unclear. V was cut by 11 bases and J by 0 bases, with 11 bases left in between. CDR3 size: 13 residues. Germline V gene lookup returns CDR1 SEHNR and CDR2 FQNEAQ (reference sequence). The CDR3 sequence: CAHTPSSGNTIYF. The CDR3 DNA reads as TGTGCCCATACTCCTAGCTCTGGAAACACCATATATTTT.

The chain combines TRBV10-3 with TRBJ1-2; no clear D. Trimming pared 3 bases from V and 4 bases from J, leaving 9 bases between. The germline V gene encodes CDR1 ENHRY and CDR2 SYGVKD. The CDR3 covers 13 residues. CDR3 coding DNA: TGTGCCATCAGTGAAGGAGCAGGCTATGGCTACACCTTC. Translation: CAISEGAGYGYTF.

The chain joins TRBV18 to TRBJ2-7; TRBD1 aligns across 8 bases. CDR1 and CDR2 (germline): KGHSH, LQKENI. This CDR3 is built from 16 residues. V lost 3 bases and J lost 2; bases outside the gene matches: 9. CDR3 protein: CASSPEDRATPYEQYF. CDR3 DNA sequence: TGTGCCAGCTCACCTGAGGACAGGGCAACCCCCTACGAGCAGTACTTC.

This sequence joins TRBV18 and TRBJ2-7, with 7 bases that match TRBD1. Germline trimming cut 6 bases from V and 7 bases from J; bases unmatched to any gene: 12. Looked up from germline, CDR1 is KGHSH and CDR2 is LQKENI. The CDR3 loop spans 14 amino acids. The CDR3 DNA reads as TGTGCCAGCTCCGGAAATCAGGGGGAAGTTGAGCAGTACTTC. Translation gives CASSGNQGEVEQYF.

V is TRBV5-1 and J is TRBJ2-7, with 10 positions matching TRBD1. The CDR3 covers 16 residues. CDR1 and CDR2 (germline): SGHRS, YFSETQ. After removal of 1 base from V and 2 bases from J, the junction contained 6 bases not matched to a gene. CDR3 nucleotides: TGCGCCAGCAGCTTGACATCCGGACAGGGGGCCTACGAGCAGTACTTC. Translating it yields CASSLTSGQGAYEQYF.

The CDR3 reads CASSLISQGLVATEAFF. The CDR3 DNA reads as TGTGCCAGCAGCTTGATTTCACAGGGGCTGGTCGCCACTGAAGCTTTCTTT. The rearrangement uses TRBV7-2 and TRBJ1-1; TRBD1 agrees at 7 bases. The CDR3 is 17 residues long. Germline V lookup: CDR1 SGHTA, CDR2 FQGNSA. V lost 3 bases to trimming and J lost 4 bases; unmatched junction nucleotides: 14.

In this sample, this clone turned up a few times. V and J are TRBV5-1 and TRBJ2-2, with D perhaps TRBD1 (5 bases). This CDR3 has 15 residues. Germline CDR1 and CDR2: SGHRS and YFSETQ. V lost 7 bases and J lost 5, with 18 bases in between. DNA of the CDR3: TGCGCCAGCGTACGGGCCAACCAGGGTACCGGGGAGCTGTTTTTT. Translating it yields CASVRANQGTGELFF.

The V and J genes are TRBV18 and TRBJ2-1; D remains ambiguous. Trimming pared 5 bases from V and 3 bases from J, leaving 11 bases between. The CDR3 consists of 14 residues. Germline values: CDR1 KGHSH, CDR2 LQKENI. The CDR3 nucleotides are TGTGCCAGCTCATACGAAGGGTACTACAATGAGCAGTTCTTC. This gives the protein CASSYEGYYNEQFF.

This chain uses TRBV12-5 with TRBJ1-2, with TRBD1 matching over 9 bases. Germline CDR1 and CDR2: LGHNT and FRNRAP. This CDR3 region has 16 residues. J gave up 3 bases and V 1 base, and 6 bases lay outside the gene matches. The CDR3, as DNA: TGTGCTAGTGGTTTGGGAACCGGGACAGGGTACTATGGCTACACCTTC. Translation: CASGLGTGTGYYGYTF.

J is TRBJ2-7 and V is TRBV5-6, with D unclear. CDR1 is SGHDT, CDR2 YYEEEE, per germline. V was trimmed by 2 bases and J by 2 bases, leaving 11 bases between them. This CDR3 contains 14 residues. CDR3 residues: CASSLGDPTYEQYF. In nucleotides, the CDR3 is TGTGCCAGCAGCTTAGGCGACCCGACCTACGAGCAGTACTTC.

The chain recombines TRBV19 with TRBJ1-1; 8 bases agree with TRBD1. CDR1 is LNHDA and CDR2 is SQIVND in the germline V gene (reference sequence). Germline trimming cut 1 base from V and 7 bases from J; bases unmatched to any gene: 8. This CDR3 region has 15 residues. The CDR3 protein is CASSIGWQGADEAFF. CDR3 bases: TGTGCCAGTAGTATAGGGTGGCAGGGGGCGGATGAAGCTTTCTTT.

The chain employs TRBV4-2 and TRBJ2-1, with D perhaps matching TRBD2 (6 bases). This CDR3 region has 16 residues. V lost 2 bases and J 4 bases, leaving 15 bases between the germline ends. Germline assignment: CDR1 LGHNA and CDR2 YNFKEQ. CDR3 sequence (DNA): TGTGCCAGCAGCCAACGAGGAGGGACTGTGTACAATGAGCAGTTCTTC. This translates into CASSQRGGTVYNEQFF.

The J gene is TRBJ1-2, the V gene TRBV19; 7 nucleotides align to TRBD1. Germline V gene sequence: CDR1 LNHDA, CDR2 SQIVND (reference sequence). With V trimmed by 3 bases and J by 4 bases, 5 bases remained unmatched. CDR3 length equals 14 residues. DNA of the CDR3: TGTGCCAGTAGTATCGGGACAGAGGCCTATGGCTACACCTTC. Protein: CASSIGTEAYGYTF.

V and J are TRBV4-3 and TRBJ2-2; 11 nucleotides match TRBD2. V trimming: 0 bases; J trimming: 6 bases; junction bases outside the gene matches: 6. From germline, CDR1 is LGHNA and CDR2 YSLEER. This CDR3 is 17 amino acids long. The CDR3 DNA reads as TGCGCCAGCAGCCAAGATCCTCAGGGACTAGCGGCCGGGGAGCTGTTTTTT. This encodes CASSQDPQGLAAGELFF.

The J gene is TRBJ1-6, the V gene TRBV4-3; 7 nucleotides match TRBD1. V lost 4 bases and J lost 10; bases outside the gene matches: 7. Germline lookup yields CDR1 LGHNA and CDR2 YSLEER. The CDR3 is made up of 14 amino acids. For the CDR3, the DNA is TGCGCCAGCAGCCCGTCGACAGGGAGATCACCCCTCCACTTT. Its protein is CASSPSTGRSPLHF.

The genes are TRBV27 and TRBJ1-2, with 7 bases matching TRBD1. In germline, CDR1 is MNHEY, CDR2 SMNVEV (reference sequence). The CDR3 is 14 residues long. V dropped 5 bases and J dropped 2; count of bases not matched to a gene: 5. The CDR3 DNA is TGTGCCAGCAGTCTAATGGGACAGAACTATGGCTACACCTTC. Translation: CASSLMGQNYGYTF.

This chain joins TRBV5-1 and TRBJ1-1, with D possibly TRBD1 on 6 matching bases. This CDR3 comprises 15 residues. CDR1 is SGHRS and CDR2 is YFSETQ in the germline V gene. V was shortened by 4 bases and J by 1 base, with 14 bases between the two germline ends. The chain's CDR3 is CASSLNGGANTEAFF. CDR3 coding DNA: TGCGCCAGCAGCCTCAATGGGGGGGCGAACACTGAAGCTTTCTTT.

This clone was seen just once. The CDR3 region is CASSLLPGQVYEQYF. DNA for the CDR3: TGCGCCAGCAGCTTATTGCCGGGACAGGTCTACGAGCAGTACTTC. The gene calls are TRBV5-1 and TRBJ2-7, with 8 bases fitting TRBD1. The length of the CDR3 is 15 residues. V trimming: 2 bases; J trimming: 3 bases; junction bases outside the gene matches: 7. Germline CDR1 is SGHRS and CDR2 is YFSETQ.

The chain is built from TRBV11-3 and TRBJ2-3; 7 bases agree with TRBD2. Germline-derived CDR1 and CDR2 are SGHNT and YENEEA. V was pared by 3 bases and J by 2 bases, with 5 bases of the junction left unmatched. The CDR3 is 15 residues long. Here the CDR3 DNA reads TGTGCCAGCAGCTTCTCCGGGGGGTCCACAGATACGCAGTATTTT. This codes for CASSFSGGSTDTQYF.

This rearrangement joins TRBV2 to TRBJ2-2; perhaps D is TRBD1 or TRBD2 (5 bases each). The CDR3 is 12 amino acids. Germline V gene sequence: CDR1 SNHLY, CDR2 FYNNEI. V lost 8 bases and J 1 base, leaving 5 bases between the germline ends. This CDR3 reads CASGGNTGELFF. CDR3 nucleotides: TGTGCCAGCGGGGGGAACACCGGGGAGCTGTTTTTT.

This chain joins TRBV25-1 and TRBJ1-1, with D possibly being TRBD1 (6 bases). V gave up 1 base and J gave up 3 bases, with 12 bases separating them. Per the germline V gene, CDR1 is MGHDK and CDR2 is SYGVNS. This CDR3 comprises 15 residues. This CDR3 is CASSESDRIHTEAFF. The CDR3 DNA reads TGTGCCAGCAGTGAATCGGACAGAATCCACACTGAAGCTTTCTTT. The full variable domain, completed using reference TRBV25-1 and TRBJ1-1, is EADIYQTPRYLVIGTGKKITLECSQTMGHDKMYWYQQDPGMELHLIHYSYGVNSTEKGDLSSESTVSRIRTEHFPLTLESARPSHTSQYLCASSESDRIHTEAFFGQGTRLTVV.

This chain connects TRBV5-4 to TRBJ2-1, with D possibly TRBD1 on 6 matching bases. This CDR3 spans 14 amino acids. Germline loops: CDR1 SGHNT, CDR2 YYREEE (reference sequence). V dropped 4 bases and J dropped 10 bases, with 18 bases sitting between them. The CDR3 spells CASSTFLGAKEQFF. The CDR3 nucleotides are TGTGCCAGCAGCACCTTTCTGGGGGCTAAGGAGCAGTTCTTC.

The J gene is TRBJ1-6, the V gene TRBV27; perhaps TRBD1 as D (6 bases). CDR1 MNHEY and CDR2 SMNVEV come from the germline V gene (reference sequence). The CDR3 extends over 15 amino acids. Trimming took 5 bases from V and 8 from J, leaving 16 bases between them. The CDR3 loop reads CASSIGQRGYSPLHF. DNA for the CDR3: TGTGCCAGCAGTATAGGACAGCGAGGGTATTCACCCCTCCACTTT.

The chain couples TRBV9 to TRBJ1-2; 7 nucleotides match TRBD1. V trimming: 4 bases; J trimming: 8 bases; junction bases outside the gene matches: 20. Germline values: CDR1 SGDLS, CDR2 YYNGEE. The CDR3 covers 17 residues. The DNA of the CDR3 is TGTGCCAGCAGCCCCGACGGGGGGGTCAGACAGGGTTGGGGCTACACCTTC. It yields the protein CASSPDGGVRQGWGYTF. The whole variable domain, remainder taken from reference TRBV9 and TRBJ1-2, is DSGVTQTPKHLITATGQRVTLRCSPRSGDLSVYWYQQSLDQGLQFLIQYYNGEERAKGNILERFSAQQFPDLHSELNLSSLELGDSALYFCASSPDGGVRQGWGYTFGSGTRLTVV.

This chain uses TRBV4-3 with TRBJ1-2, with TRBD1 matching 10 bases. The CDR3 is 16 residues long. Germline V gene sequence: CDR1 LGHNA, CDR2 YSLEER. Trimming took 0 bases from V and 4 from J; bases not matched to a gene: 5. This CDR3 reads CASSQDQGDRGYGYTF. As DNA, the CDR3 is TGCGCCAGCAGCCAAGATCAAGGGGACAGGGGCTATGGCTACACCTTC.

The chain uses TRBV9 and TRBJ1-4, with 9 nucleotides matching TRBD1. The CDR3 has 14 amino acids. CDR1 and CDR2 (germline): SGDLS, YYNGEE. The trim removed 4 bases at V and 7 bases at J, leaving 5 bases unmatched. CDR3 nucleotide sequence: TGTGCCAGCAGCCCCCGACAGGGGGGTGAAAAACTGTTTTTT. The encoded protein is CASSPRQGGEKLFF. Based on the CDR3 plus reference TRBV9 and TRBJ1-4, the full variable domain is DSGVTQTPKHLITATGQRVTLRCSPRSGDLSVYWYQQSLDQGLQFLIQYYNGEERAKGNILERFSAQQFPDLHSELNLSSLELGDSALYFCASSPRQGGEKLFFGSGTQLSVL.